This TCR beta chain appears in the sequencing data of a study of blood T cell repertoires in COVID-19. Study in general: Sites in the United States, Italy and Spain provided acute and convalescent COVID-19 samples.

Germline V gene data show CDR1 as MNHEY and CDR2 as SMNVEV (reference sequence). This CDR3 contains 16 residues. Trimming cost V 4 bases and J 2 bases; bases outside gene matches: 5. This clone was detected once. Authors' analysis steps: Amplification with reference gene primers provided the estimates of nucleated cell counts. Generated by immunoSEQ multiplex PCR, the TCRdb table keeps only in-frame clones and is missing some. V and J calls and clone size come straight from that table; D and trimming were deduced from the DNA. The sample holds about 68,000 clones, 86% seen once. Sequenced material: peripheral blood. The receptor was derived from a man in his fifties or sixties with acute or convalescent COVID-19. The J gene is TRBJ1-6, the V gene TRBV27; 7 nucleotides match TRBD1. CDR3 nucleotide sequence: TGTGCCAGCAGTTGGGACAGTTCGCCCTATAATTCACCCCTCCACTTT. Translated: CASSWDSSPYNSPLHF.